This T cell receptor (beta chain) was identified in a study of identical twins (dated by TCRdb to 2016 to 2017). Describing the broader study: The study deep-sequenced TCR alpha and beta repertoires from monozygotic twins, unrelated adults of various ages and cord blood to test whether fetal clonotypes persist. To rule out contamination, replicate twin experiments were performed at different times with different library preparation protocols. Summary of the overall study and its limitations: Out-of-frame TCR alpha sequences shared between twins showed an excess of low generation-probability sequences compared with coincidental sharing between unrelated individuals. Out-of-frame TCR alpha sharing in monozygotic twins was systematically underestimated by recombination models, whereas sharing between unrelated individuals was in agreement with the recombination models. Abundant cord blood beta clonotypes carried fewer insertions; young adult naive repertoires showed a weaker similar trend, while memory repertoires showed none. Zero-insertion analyses could be partly confounded by invariant T cells such as MAIT and iNKT, though diverse VJ usage argued against such confounding for most clonotypes. Because the same donors could not be followed over many years, the conclusions depended on cross-sectional statistical analysis. Excess twin sharing in beta out-of-frame sequences was weaker because fewer shared sequences lowered the signal-to-noise ratio.

Every donor in the study was a healthy Caucasian. The twin cohort consisted of three pairs of female monozygotic twins, all aged about 18 to 30 years. The RNA used for TCR libraries was isolated from peripheral blood mononuclear cells. Spanning cysteine to phenylalanine, the CDR3 consists of 16 amino acids. The read is trimmed to its CDR3 DNA, 48 bases read in frame from base 1. The germline V gene yields MNHEY for CDR1 and SVGAGI for CDR2. V is pruned by 7 bases and J by 0 bases, leaving 5 bases of the junction without a gene match. Libraries were built with 5' RACE. The sequencer listed for this sample is Illumina HiSeq 2000. Template switching introduced a universal primer binding site; the final cDNA contained a unique molecular identifier, enabling accurate counting of TCR cDNA molecules. Specific primers in the conserved constant-segment region were used to synthesize first-strand cDNA for TCR alpha and beta chains. Each cDNA library was double barcoded, with a SMART-Mk sample barcode plus Illumina barcodes, to control for contamination. Two successive PCR steps introduced TruSeq adapter sequences along with Illumina sample barcodes. Sequencing of the TCR alpha and beta cDNA libraries was done on the Illumina HiSeq platform using custom primers. Concerning the study's data processing: Raw reads were processed with MiGEC to extract unique molecular identifiers, and MiXCR was used to determine CDR3 positions. For each individual, recombination models were inferred using an EM algorithm with the repgenHMM and IGoR tools. Shared clonotype analysis was performed with the tcR package in R, normalizing sharing by the product of cloneset sizes. To study raw recombination without the effects of thymic and clonal selection, out-of-frame nonproductive sequences were analyzed. Using fastp at Q25 and MiXCR, TCRdb reprocessed the public reads and kept productive beta chains. Each entry is one CDR3 protein sequence, shown with its most common DNA and genes. Here the V and J calls rest on TCRdb's processing, not on the authors' analysis. The sample yields hundreds of thousands of distinct CDR3 sequences; 15% to 20% were counted once. In total, the top ten clones hold roughly 14% of the sample.

This clonotype was recorded a few times. Its antigen is not yet known. No clone much larger than this one lies a single base away; base qualities are absent. This sample was also put to use in a study of T cells expressing NK-cell markers. The second source states: Under ten donors provided sorted CD3+CD56+NKG2C+, CD3+CD56+NKG2C- and CD3+CD56-NKG2C+ T-cell subsets, whose TCR beta-chain repertoires were profiled. Among the eight sequenced donors, only one was HCMV-seronegative, while the other seven were HCMV-seropositive. In several experiments an anti-gammadeltaTCR antibody was added to restrict sorting to alphabetaTCR-expressing T cells. In roughly 6 donors, the dominant CD3+CD56+NKG2C+ clonotypes ranked among the top 10 CD8+ clonotypes, making up roughly 1.0-8% of CD8+ T cells. Those dominant clonotypes were again the most abundant among CD3+CD56-NKG2C+ cells in a handful of donors, at about 25-60.1%. Whether the expanded NKG2C-expressing T cell clones were specific for HCMV antigens was left unclear. The study sequenced eight donors, all healthy volunteers chosen at random: three men and five women. HCMV serostatus was determined by detecting HCMV-specific IgG in serum with a commercial ELISA kit. For five or six donors, unsorted PBMC were also used to sequence bulk peripheral blood T-cell repertoires. MIGEC was used to demultiplex reads and group the reads by UMI, and MiTCR was used to assemble and quantify clonotypes. To exclude erroneous sequences, any TCR cDNA sequence not supported by at least two reads was discarded. The tcR package was used for downstream repertoire analysis, with clonotypes matched between fractions based on CDR3 nucleotide sequence plus V segment. VDJmatch was used to annotate antigen specificity against VDJdb, with one amino acid substitution allowed in CDR3.

The sequence was collected from a woman aged 18 to 35 in good health. The chain links TRBV6-5 with TRBJ2-1; 11 middle bases align to TRBD2. The sequenced material came from PBMCs. The sequenced DNA: TGTGCCAGCACTTATAGCGGGGGGGGCTCCTACAATGAGCAGTTCTTC. This encodes CASTYSGGGSYNEQFF.